This TCR beta chain comes out of a study of monozygotic twins with inflammatory bowel disease. The CDR3 totals 15 residues. Germline V gene lookup returns CDR1 MGHRA and CDR2 YSYEKL. TCR libraries each used 3,000 to 4,000 ng of total RNA. During cDNA synthesis, UMIs that each contained a 6-nucleotide sample barcode were added by means of template switching. TCRdb re-called the 5' RACE reads, yielding one record per CDR3 amino acid sequence without DNA. Recorded for this sample: 300,000 to 350,000 distinct CDR3 sequences. The rearrangement links TRBV4-1 to TRBJ2-2. The sequencing sample was made of blood. This sequence was found in a human donor with ulcerative colitis or Crohn's disease, or a healthy co-twin of an affected twin (not recorded which). The CDR3 sequence: CASSQVNWDTGELFF.